The present TCR beta chain was sequenced within a study of cytomegalovirus exposure and HLA in healthy donors listed by TCRdb under 2017. As for the study more broadly: In an earlier analysis of 550 to 750 of the donors, less than 350 Gb of sequence data and some 100 million unique TCR beta sequences from about 190 million T cells were reported. An early release covering roughly 640 HLA-typed donors comprised approximately 300 gigabases of sequencing data and roughly 85 million unique TCR sequences. Of the 350 to 400 genotyped donors, about 80% fell in the genetic ancestry cluster associated with self-reported Caucasian donors. The study aimed to test whether signatures of past pathogen exposure could be identified by cataloging public T cell receptors. Using immunosequencing, the study profiled T cell repertoires from fewer than 850 subjects and related those repertoires to cytomegalovirus serostatus. A separate validation cohort of roughly 110 different subjects was used in addition to the roughly 620-subject first cohort. The study combined high-throughput TCR immunosequencing, statistical association of individual TCRs with disease status, and machine learning to predict cytomegalovirus infection status. A later analysis re-examined previously published TCR beta repertoires from about 700 donors and added high-resolution HLA genotyping to investigate patterns of TCR occurrence. The later analysis used no new phenotypic data to find candidate immune exposures, relying instead on TCR beta sequences and their occurrence across donors. An earlier analysis of approximately 630 of the donors applied high-throughput TCR beta sequencing to assess whether each TCR beta V gene segment acted as functional or pseudogenic. Alongside the repertoire data, information on donor age, sex, ethnicity and CMV serostatus was compiled. Genome-wide SNP genotypes for about 65% of the 666 donors were used in a later genetic analysis, which treated that subset as a discovery cohort. Every discovery cohort repertoire had been produced on one sequencing platform. Class I and class II HLA loci were covered by the typing at four-digit resolution. Typing coverage differed by locus: A, B, C, DRB1 and DQB1 were typed in roughly 620-630 donors, DQA1 in about 500, DPA1 in some 600, and DPB1 in roughly 470. Because of strong linkage in the cohort, 5 or 6 DR-DQ haplotypes were treated as single units for association and clustering. Across around 400 genotyped donors of the cohort, an average of about 250,000 unique TCR beta nucleotide sequences per donor were sequenced, and 15% to 20% of those sequences were non-productive.

Libraries were constructed by the immunoSEQ multiplex PCR assay. For the multiplex PCR, a mixture combining 60 forward primers for TCR Vbeta segments and 13 reverse primers for TCR Jbeta segments was used. The CDR3 region of rearranged TCR beta genes was amplified from genomic DNA with a multiplex PCR assay. On the Illumina HiSeq System, the amplified TCR beta libraries were sequenced as 87-base-pair reads. In the original analysis: In a later analysis, some 80 million unique TCR beta chains were counted across the 500 to 850 repertoires, and around 11 million of these chains were shared by at least two donors. Raw reads were error-corrected and collapsed into unique sequences by a nearest-neighbor algorithm in which closely related sequences were merged to remove PCR and sequencing errors. To assign V, D and J gene segments, CDR3 sequences were aligned to IMGT reference sequences. For a sequence to be retained, a match of at least six nucleotides was required to both a V gene segment and a J gene segment. Rearrangements were classified as productive when the CDR3 lacked stop codons and remained in frame with V and J, and all other rearrangements were classified as non-productive. CDR3 was defined according to IMGT convention as the region running from the second conserved V-encoded cysteine to the conserved J-encoded phenylalanine. The earlier analysis of some 550 of the donors excluded any sequence lacking an unambiguous match to a single V gene segment. In an earlier analysis of 450 to 700 of the donors, V segments were called functional above 56.7% productive rearrangements and were called segregating when the between-donor standard deviation exceeded 5%. A statistical classification framework was built for diagnosing cytomegalovirus status from the catalog of TCR beta chain sequences. V and J gene assignment, in a later analysis, came from comparing TCR nucleotide sequences with IMGT/GENE-DB human TR gene sequences. A later analysis assigned CDR3 sequences and most-parsimonious VDJ recombination scenarios with the TCRdist pipeline. In a later analysis, each TCR beta chain was defined by its CDR3 amino acid sequence together with its V-gene family, and reads lacking a unique V-gene family were excluded. A later analysis removed several hundred highly shared, low-generation-probability nucleotide sequences to deal with suspected cross-contamination and a sequencing artifact. A later analysis calculated a clonal expansion index for each public chain from normalized within-repertoire ranks of inferred template counts. In a later analysis, generation probabilities were computed using a VDJ recombination model fitted to out-of-frame rearrangements, and the results were checked against IGoR. A later analysis scored TCR-TCR, TCR-HLA and TCR-CMV co-occurrence with hypergeometric tests, applying a repertoire-size bias correction to TCR pairs. A later analysis estimated false discovery rates by permuting HLA or CMV assignments 20 times. In a later analysis, co-occurring TCRs were grouped using DBSCAN, and TCRdist sequence similarity was added for clustering within HLA-allele-positive subsets. Co-occurrence clustering excluded repertoires with fewer than 30,000 or more than 120,000 public chains, plus five with anomalous nucleotide sharing. Sourced from immuneACCESS, this table was stored by TCRdb with only in-frame sequences that have V and J called. A share of the clones is absent; for the studies checked, an unresolved V gene accounts for under half, and the remainder has no known explanation. V, J and clone size reflect that table, while D and trimming were determined from the DNA. The table held for this sample gives more than 95,000 clones. The top ten clones comprise 1% of the sample.

On this clone: No cognate antigen has been identified for it.

The cohort consisted of approximately 690 healthy bone marrow donors. At the time of sampling, all cohort members were nominally healthy, though unrecorded immune exposures were likely present. The donor tested CMV seronegative and was one of the 352 seronegative cohort members. Each donor provided a peripheral blood sample, and peripheral blood mononuclear cells were used for TCR beta sequencing. Genomic DNA was extracted from the blood cell samples with the Qiagen DNeasy Blood Extraction Kit. What the research found in general, with its limitations: According to a later analysis, TCR association rates differed among HLA loci, with DRB1 alleles showing the most associated TCRs and HLA-C alleles showing the fewest. Correlated functional status among segregating V segments might be attributable to linkage disequilibrium, but an unknown experimental factor could not be ruled out. A cluster of highly shared sequence variants was judged likely to represent a technical artifact of the sequencing pipeline. Most TCR sequences were observed very rarely across donors, whereas some public TCRs were present in many individuals. V-gene and J-gene trimming of TCR beta chains was associated with a missense DCLRE1C variant in a later genetic analysis, and the association was replicated in an independent cohort. According to the authors, the approach could potentially be generalized to other disease states and immunological phenotypes. Because HLA typing was missing for some donors at each locus, association tests included only the typed subset. Because the 87-base-pair reads could not distinguish some IMGT-functional V segments, including TRBV6-2 and TRBV6-3, those segments were excluded. A later analysis reported that several top co-occurrence clusters appeared linked to parvovirus B19, influenza, CMV and Epstein-Barr virus. For the cohort, immune exposure information was limited to CMV serostatus. A few of the identified cytomegalovirus-associated TCR beta chains were confirmed in vitro to be specific for cytomegalovirus antigens. Compared with the approximately 700-donor mean, donors in an Asian-associated ancestry cluster had fewer N-insertions in productive TCRs, according to a later genetic analysis. The classifier was reported to diagnose cytomegalovirus status with high specificity and sensitivity in both the original cohort and the validation cohort. A later analysis associated 16,951 TCR beta sequences with specific HLA alleles at a false discovery rate of 0.05. Compared with equally common non-associated chains, HLA-associated TCR beta chains in a later analysis were more clonally expanded and had lower generation probabilities. Most CMV-associated TCR beta chains appeared to be HLA-restricted in a later analysis, and the HLA associations seemed to be driven largely by CMV exposure. Fewer than 20 rarely observed V segments, including chromosome 9 orphons, were excluded from the earlier analysis of some 590 of the donors because counts were too low. In an earlier analysis of 500 to 650 of the donors, most TCR beta V segments appeared in productive rearrangements about 87% or about 30% of the time, broadly matching IMGT annotations. The study listed 150 to 200 TCR beta chains as associated with cytomegalovirus. When HLA alleles, especially DR and DQ, strongly co-occurred, attributing TCR associations to individual alleles was difficult. A further reported finding was that TCR beta sequences accurately predicted the HLA-A and HLA-B alleles for most subjects in the first cohort. Sequencing depth was assumed to be roughly uniform across donors in the presence/absence analyses, though that assumption may not hold. The cohort was sequenced for TCR beta chains only, and without alpha or paired-chain data the features that could be detected were limited.

The germline V gene supplies CDR1 SGHRS and CDR2 YFSETQ. The CDR3 runs 13 residues from the cysteine to the phenylalanine. Of all the DNA, just the CDR3 is kept, 39 bases in frame from base 1. A distance of 7 bases separates the germline ends of V and J, which lose 1 base and 8 bases respectively. The clonotype originates from a man between 18 and 35 years old in good health and CMV-seronegative. Sequencing was performed on PBMCs. The rearranged chain carries TRBV5-1 and TRBJ1-6; tentative D gene TRBD1, with 5 bases matching. The CDR3 here reads CASSLIGDSPLHF. The nucleotide sequence reads as follows: TGCGCCAGCAGCTTGATAGGGGATTCACCCCTCCACTTT.